The rows below give T cell receptor beta chains drawn from one sample of a study of blood T cell repertoires in COVID-19. TCRdb's copy holds only in-frame clones and misses some; the assay was immunoSEQ multiplex PCR. Found here are under 55,000 clones, around 90% of them singletons; the top ten hold about 9.2%. The source material was peripheral blood. Every receptor here comes from a woman older than 75 with active COVID-19. CDR3s include the opening cysteine and the closing phenylalanine or tryptophan. A D gene is named only where the DNA matches it firmly. Only some rows state a clone size, as once, few, many or a class for expanded clones.

>TRBJ1-6|TRBV6-2/TRBV6-3|NA|NA
CASSWARVSSPLHF
TGTGCCAGCAGTTGGGCCAGGGTATCCTCACCCCTCCACTTT
>TRBJ1-1|TRBV19|NA|TRBD1
CASSRQGATEAFF
TGTGCCAGTAGTAGACAGGGGGCGACTGAAGCTTTCTTT
>TRBJ2-6|TRBV6-1|NA|NA
CASSEKWLTGVGANVLTF
TGTGCCAGCAGTGAAAAATGGCTAACAGGTGTCGGTGCCAACGTCCTGACTTTC
>TRBJ2-3|TRBV7-2|NA|TRBD1
CASSFTGGDTQYF
TGTGCCAGCAGCTTTACAGGGGGAGATACGCAGTATTTT
>TRBJ2-5|TRBV11-2|few|TRBD1
CASSSRDRGHQETQYF
TGTGCCAGCAGCTCCCGGGACAGGGGGCATCAAGAGACCCAGTACTTC
>TRBJ2-2|TRBV10-2|NA|TRBD2
CASRLAGGGAGELFF
TGCGCCAGCAGACTAGCGGGGGGCGGGGCCGGGGAGCTGTTTTTT
>TRBJ1-2|TRBV5-6|NA|TRBD1
CASSLWTGRTGYTF
TGTGCCAGCAGCTTGTGGACAGGGCGGACTGGCTACACCTTC
>TRBJ2-1|TRBV7-7|NA|TRBD1
CASSLAPRDSYNEQFF
TGTGCCAGCAGCTTAGCCCCCCGGGACAGTTACAATGAGCAGTTCTTC
>TRBJ2-5|TRBV4-2|NA|NA
CASSQAVQSGQETQYF
TGTGCCAGCAGCCAAGCTGTCCAGTCGGGCCAAGAGACCCAGTACTTC
>TRBJ1-2|TRBV29-1|NA|TRBD1
CSVEGTGGLYGYTF
TGCAGCGTTGAAGGGACAGGGGGCCTCTATGGCTACACCTTC
>TRBJ2-3|TRBV5-6|once|TRBD2
CASRLGVAGGTDTQYF
TGTGCCAGCAGACTCGGAGTGGCGGGGGGGACAGATACGCAGTATTTT
>TRBJ2-1|TRBV6-5|NA|TRBD1
CASSYDRGSLYEQFF
TGTGCCAGCAGTTACGACAGGGGGTCTCTCTATGAGCAGTTCTTC
>TRBJ1-6|TRBV7-2|NA|TRBD1
CASSGQGGSPLHF
TGTGCCAGCAGCGGACAGGGGGGTTCACCCCTCCACTTT
>TRBJ2-7|TRBV7-2|NA|NA
CASSLRAGDPYEQYF
TGTGCCAGCAGCTTACGGGCAGGGGACCCCTACGAGCAGTACTTC
>TRBJ1-2|TRBV20-1|few|NA
CIAQGTEGYTF
TGCATCGCGCAGGGTACGGAAGGCTACACCTTC
>TRBJ2-7|TRBV18|NA|NA
CASSPRQNYEQYF
TGTGCCAGCTCACCGCGGCAGAACTACGAGCAGTACTTC
>TRBJ1-5|TRBV7-2|NA|NA
CASSFFTGPQHF
TGTGCCAGCAGCTTCTTCACAGGGCCCCAGCATTTT
>TRBJ1-3|TRBV7-2|NA|NA
CASSFRGWGNTIYF
TGTGCCAGCAGCTTTCGGGGGTGGGGAAACACCATATATTTT
>TRBJ2-7|TRBV14|NA|NA
CASSPPHLPPYEQYF
TGTGCCAGCAGCCCCCCGCACCTACCCCCCTACGAGCAGTACTTC
>TRBJ2-3|TRBV7-2|NA|NA
CASSFGRGSDTQYF
TGTGCCAGCAGCTTCGGCAGGGGATCAGATACGCAGTATTTT
>TRBJ2-1|TRBV3-1/TRBV3-2|NA|TRBD2
CASSRGGGGYNEQFF
TGTGCCAGCAGTCGTGGTGGGGGGGGATACAATGAGCAGTTCTTC
>TRBJ1-1|TRBV7-8|NA|NA
CASSLALPAREAFF
TGTGCCAGCAGCTTAGCGCTACCAGCTAGGGAAGCTTTCTTT
>TRBJ1-6|TRBV6-6|NA|NA
CASSQIQGNNSPLHF
TGTGCCAGCAGTCAGATACAGGGAAATAATTCACCCCTCCACTTT
>TRBJ2-2|TRBV2|NA|TRBD1
CASSRDRGVTGELFF
TGTGCCAGCAGTAGGGACAGGGGTGTCACCGGGGAGCTGTTTTTT
>TRBJ2-5|TRBV4-3|NA|TRBD1
CASSHHRDSQETQYF
TGCGCCAGCAGCCATCACCGGGACAGCCAAGAGACCCAGTACTTC
>TRBJ1-4|TRBV15|NA|NA
CATSRDRATGGVKLFF
TGTGCCACCAGCAGAGACCGCGCCACCGGGGGAGTAAAACTGTTTTTT
>TRBJ1-1|TRBV5-8|NA|NA
CASSLAAGHTEAFF
TGTGCCAGCAGCTTGGCGGCAGGGCACACTGAAGCTTTCTTT
>TRBJ2-7|TRBV7-8|NA|NA
CASSLRQVLYEQYF
TGTGCCAGCAGCTTACGCCAGGTCCTCTACGAGCAGTACTTC
>TRBJ1-5|TRBV11-3|NA|NA
CASSLGGGSNQPQHF
TGTGCCAGCAGCTTAGGGGGGGGTAGCAATCAGCCCCAGCATTTT
>TRBJ2-1|TRBV5-4|NA|NA
CASSFVSAGNEQFF
TGTGCCAGCAGCTTCGTGTCGGCGGGCAATGAGCAGTTCTTC
>TRBJ1-1|TRBV19|NA|NA
CASTPDIHTEAFF
TGTGCCAGTACCCCTGACATTCACACTGAAGCTTTCTTT
>TRBJ1-3|TRBV15|NA|NA
CATSRESSAGNTIYF
TGTGCCACCAGCAGAGAAAGCAGCGCTGGAAACACCATATATTTT
>TRBJ1-4|TRBV30|NA|TRBD1
CAWKAGTGITTNEKLFF
TGTGCCTGGAAAGCCGGGACAGGGATAACAACTAATGAAAAACTGTTTTTT
>TRBJ1-4|TRBV6-5|NA|NA
CASRDPGEKLFF
TGTGCCAGCAGGGACCCGGGAGAAAAACTGTTTTTT
>TRBJ1-1|TRBV10-2|once|NA
CASSERGNTEAFF
TGCGCCAGCAGCGAACGGGGAAACACTGAAGCTTTCTTT
>TRBJ2-1|TRBV4-3|NA|NA
CASSQEVLFNEQFF
TGCGCCAGCAGCCAAGAGGTACTTTTCAATGAGCAGTTCTTC
>TRBJ2-2|TRBV19|NA|TRBD2
CASSRRLAGVNTGELFF
TGTGCCAGTAGTCGACGACTAGCGGGGGTTAACACCGGGGAGCTGTTTTTT
>TRBJ1-4|TRBV3-1/TRBV3-2|NA|NA
CASSRRDGGQREKLFF
TGTGCCAGCAGCCGTCGGGATGGGGGACAACGGGAAAAACTGTTTTTT
>TRBJ1-1|TRBV28|NA|NA
CASIYGGADTEAFF
TGTGCTTCGATATACGGGGGGGCGGACACTGAAGCTTTCTTT
>TRBJ1-4|TRBV4-2|NA|TRBD1
CASSQKVPGQGMNEKLFF
TGTGCCAGCAGCCAAAAAGTCCCGGGACAGGGTATGAATGAAAAACTGTTTTTT
>TRBJ2-2|TRBV10-1|few|NA
CASSEARGTALTGELFF
TGCGCCAGCAGTGAGGCTCGGGGTACAGCACTCACCGGGGAGCTGTTTTTT
>TRBJ2-4|TRBV7-9|few|TRBD1
CASSSWDRATKNIQYF
TGTGCCAGCAGCTCCTGGGACAGGGCGACCAAAAACATTCAGTACTTC
>TRBJ2-5|TRBV10-3|NA|NA
CAIRPGLQETQYF
TGTGCCATCAGGCCGGGACTTCAAGAGACCCAGTACTTC
>TRBJ2-7|TRBV6-5|once|NA
CASMWGRVNEQYF
TGTGCCAGCATGTGGGGCAGGGTAAACGAGCAGTACTTC
>TRBJ1-2|TRBV5-1|NA|NA
CASSQRASFNYGYTF
TGCGCCAGCAGCCAGAGGGCCTCTTTTAACTATGGCTACACCTTC
>TRBJ1-1|TRBV5-1|NA|NA
CASSLARTQEFEAFF
TGCGCCAGCAGCTTGGCCCGGACACAGGAGTTTGAAGCTTTCTTT
>TRBJ1-1|TRBV5-4|NA|NA
CASSFRGGGIGAFF
TGTGCCAGCAGCTTCCGTGGGGGAGGGATAGGAGCTTTCTTT
>TRBJ2-1|TRBV28|NA|NA
CASSLMGVGSYNEQFF
TGTGCCAGCAGTTTAATGGGCGTCGGCTCCTACAATGAGCAGTTCTTC
>TRBJ1-5|TRBV18|NA|NA
CASSPSKTGNQPQHF
TGTGCCAGCTCACCGTCGAAGACTGGCAATCAGCCCCAGCATTTT
>TRBJ2-1|TRBV15|few|TRBD1
CATSRAPRTGWGEQFF
TGTGCCACCAGCAGAGCCCCCCGGACAGGGTGGGGTGAGCAGTTCTTC